Below, 12 T cell receptor beta chains from the same sample are listed, as sequenced in a study of vaccination and CD4 T cells after COVID-19. An Oncomine TCR Beta short-read assay was used to sequence the DNA from cultured CD4+ T cells. TCRdb independently ran MiXCR on the PCR reads; one entry per CDR3 protein. The top ten hold under 8.5% of the sample, which has around 27,000 distinct CDR3 sequences, 28% seen once. Time point here: late sampling 161 to 241 days after vaccination in a few convalescent patients. Treatment described: roughly 10-day PBMC culture with coronavirus spike peptide pools or control peptides (ViraFEST assay). These receptors are not linked to any known antigen. The sequencing here drew on CD4+ T cells from blood, cultured in vitro, taken about 7 months after SARS-CoV-2 vaccination. These receptors all come from a human donor who had recovered from COVID-19.

The V call is TRBV2, the J call TRBJ1-6, with D possibly being TRBD1 (6 bases). Germline CDR1 and CDR2: SNHLY and FYNNEI. This CDR3 region has 14 residues. The V gene lost 8 bases and the J gene lost 8 bases, with 16 bases spanning the gap. CDR3 sequence (DNA): TGTGCCAGCTGTCGACTAAGACAGGATTCACCCCTCCACTTT. Translation: CASCRLRQDSPLHF.

This chain links TRBV19 with TRBJ2-7; 7 bases map to TRBD1. The CDR3 has 13 amino acids. CDR1 LNHDA and CDR2 SQIVND come from the germline V gene (reference sequence). J lost 9 bases, V lost 4 bases, and 9 bases had no gene match. The CDR3 here is CASSTTRDSSQYF. In nucleotides, the CDR3 is TGTGCCAGTAGTACTACCCGGGACAGTTCGCAGTACTTC.

The gene calls are TRBV20-1 and TRBJ1-2; TRBD1 aligns across 10 bases. V was clipped by 6 bases and J by 8 bases; unmatched bases: 3. Germline CDR1 reads DFQATT; CDR2 reads SNEGSKA (reference sequence). CDR3 size: 11 residues. The CDR3 bases are TGCAGTGCGAGGACAGGGGGAGGCTACACCTTC. It codes for CSARTGGGYTF.

The chain carries TRBV6-2 or TRBV6-3 and TRBJ2-7; D may be TRBD1 or TRBD2 (7 bases each). Trimming took 6 bases from V and 4 from J, leaving 19 bases between them. The CDR3 loop spans 15 amino acids. CDR1 and CDR2 from the germline V gene are MNHEY and SVGEGT. The CDR3 nucleotides are TGTGCCAGCAGACCCCAACAGGGGAGGGTTTACGAGCAGTACTTC. It codes for CASRPQQGRVYEQYF.

The chain joins TRBV7-6 to TRBJ2-1, with TRBD2 identical over 7 bases. Trimming cost V 1 base and J 2 bases; bases outside gene matches: 14. This CDR3 comprises 19 residues. Looked up from germline, CDR1 is SGHVS and CDR2 is FNYEAQ. This chain's CDR3 is CASSLVLVPGGSTYNEQFF. CDR3 bases: TGTGCCAGCAGCTTAGTCTTAGTTCCAGGCGGGAGTACCTACAATGAGCAGTTCTTC.

The chain links TRBV19 to TRBJ2-3; TRBD1 is a possible D gene (6 bases). The germline V gene has CDR1 LNHDA and CDR2 SQIVND (reference sequence). This CDR3 comprises 18 residues. V was clipped by 3 bases and J by 9 bases, with 28 bases between them. CDR3 protein: CASSIGAPRGKRGFTQYF. The CDR3 DNA sequence: TGTGCCAGTAGTATCGGAGCGCCGAGGGGGAAAAGGGGGTTCACGCAGTATTTT.

The V call is TRBV18, the J call TRBJ2-7; 7 nucleotides match TRBD2. Germline-derived CDR1 and CDR2 are KGHSH and LQKENI. The CDR3 totals 15 residues. V shed 2 bases, J shed 6 bases, and the junction held 10 bases outside the gene matches. The CDR3 here is CASSPYLAGDREQYF. CDR3 DNA: TGTGCCAGCTCACCATACCTTGCGGGAGATCGCGAGCAGTACTTC.

Details on this clonotype: One end of the junction fails to match germline, which may point to a read error. The chain combines TRBV28 with TRBJ2-7; TRBD1 matches at 8 bases. Germline CDR1 is MDHEN and CDR2 is SYDVKM. The CDR3 has 16 residues. The CDR3 DNA follows: TGTGCCGGCAGTTTCCCCCGGGCCCAGGGGGCGCGGGAGCAGTACTTC. Its translation: CAGSFPRAQGAREQYF.

Only a few counts were recorded for this clonotype. The chain recombines TRBV19 with TRBJ1-5; 7 bases align to TRBD1. CDR1 LNHDA and CDR2 SQIVND come from the germline V gene (reference sequence). The CDR3 runs to 15 residues. After removal of 5 bases from V and 0 bases from J, the junction contained 4 bases not matched to a gene. CDR3 DNA: TGTGCCAGTAGTCCCCAGGGGGGTAGCAATCAGCCCCAGCATTTT. This codes for CASSPQGGSNQPQHF.

V usage is TRBV4-1 and J usage is TRBJ1-5, with 8 bases identical to TRBD1. Trimming removed 0 bases from V and 6 bases from J; junction bases left unmatched: 13. The CDR3 totals 18 residues. In germline, CDR1 is MGHRA, CDR2 YSYEKL. As DNA, the CDR3 is TGCGCCAGCAGCCAAGATAGTCCGGGCAGGGGGCGATTTCAGCCCCAGCATTTT. This sequence encodes CASSQDSPGRGRFQPQHF.

The chain couples TRBV7-2 to TRBJ1-6, with 10 bases matching TRBD1. V trimming: 5 bases; J trimming: 3 bases; junction bases outside the gene matches: 4. CDR1 and CDR2 (germline): SGHTA, FQGNSA. The CDR3 extends over 16 amino acids. The DNA of the CDR3 is TGTGCCAGCAGCACGAGGACAGGGGGCTATAATTCACCCCTCCACTTT. Translating it yields CASSTRTGGYNSPLHF.

This clonotype was counted a few times. The chain combines TRBV28 with TRBJ2-5; weak D call: TRBD1 (9 bases). The CDR3 is 16 residues long. The V end lost 6 bases, the J end lost 7 bases, and 24 bases lay between the germline ends. The germline V gene has CDR1 MDHEN and CDR2 SYDVKM. The CDR3 nucleotides are TGTGCCAGCAGACCAACGGGGGGGACAGGGAGAGTGACCCAGTACTTC. As protein: CASRPTGGTGRVTQYF. Based on the CDR3 plus reference TRBV28 and TRBJ2-5, the full variable domain is DVKVTQSSRYLVKRTGEKVFLECVQDMDHENMFWYRQDPGLGLRLIYFSYDVKMKEKGDIPEGYSVSREKKERFSLILESASTNQTSMYLCASRPTGGTGRVTQYFGPGTRLLVL.